The 15 T cell receptor beta chains listed next were all sequenced from one sample in a study of radiation and T cells in renal cell carcinoma. Time point reported: blood 4 weeks post-SBRT, at nephrectomy. Regarding treatment: 15 Gy SBRT to primary tumor, nephrectomy 4 weeks later. The protocol was immunoSEQ multiplex PCR, while the TCRdb copy is restricted to in-frame clones and leaves out a portion. The table lists 150,000 to 200,000 clones, about 88% of them singletons. Sequencing was performed on blood, taken from a patient whose treatment included radiotherapy and nephrectomy. The receptors shown here come from a woman between 45 and 65 years old with renal cell carcinoma.

The chain employs TRBV10-1 and TRBJ2-1; a weak D match, TRBD2 (5 bases). The CDR3 spans 12 residues. The germline V gene encodes CDR1 WNHNN and CDR2 SYGVQD (reference sequence). The V end lost 8 bases, the J end lost 0 bases, and 5 bases lay between the germline ends. The CDR3 nucleotides are TGCGCCAGCGGGAGCTCCTACAATGAGCAGTTCTTC. It is translated as CASGSSYNEQFF.

The chain joins TRBV4-2 to TRBJ1-1; 7 positions agree with TRBD1. V was pared by 8 bases and J by 1 base, with 10 bases of the junction left unmatched. The germline gives CDR1 LGHNA, CDR2 YNFKEQ. The length of the CDR3 is 15 residues. The CDR3 protein is CASVSLQGRNTEAFF. CDR3 DNA: TGTGCCAGCGTCTCCTTACAGGGGAGGAACACTGAAGCTTTCTTT.

V is TRBV19 and J is TRBJ2-1, with D unclear. Germline V lookup: CDR1 LNHDA, CDR2 SQIVND (reference sequence). Deletions cut 7 bases from V and 7 bases from J, with 8 bases between. There are 11 residues in the CDR3. This CDR3 is CASNWGNEQFF. CDR3 nucleotide sequence: TGTGCCAGTAATTGGGGAAATGAGCAGTTCTTC.

This chain joins TRBV7-6 and TRBJ2-2; 10 bases line up with TRBD1. CDR1 and CDR2 from the germline V gene are SGHVS and FNYEAQ. The CDR3 loop spans 14 amino acids. With 6 bases clipped from V and 5 bases from J, the junction kept 3 bases outside the gene matches. The CDR3: CASRTGGSTGELFF. The CDR3 coding sequence is TGTGCCAGCAGGACAGGGGGCTCGACCGGGGAGCTGTTTTTT.

This clone has only one observation. The gene calls are TRBV12-5 and TRBJ1-2, with D possibly TRBD1 on 6 matching bases. The V end was cut by 0 bases, the J end by 2 bases, with 10 bases between. Per the germline V gene, CDR1 is LGHNT and CDR2 is FRNRAP. The CDR3 extends over 15 amino acids. CDR3 bases: TGTGCTAGTGGTTTGGTACAGGGTTTCAACTATGGCTACACCTTC. As protein: CASGLVQGFNYGYTF.

The CDR3 DNA follows: TGTGCCAGCTCACCCGGACAGGGTAATGAAAAACTGTTTTTT. Amino acids: CASSPGQGNEKLFF. This chain links TRBV18 with TRBJ1-4; 8 positions match TRBD1. The CDR3 totals 14 residues. The germline V gene has CDR1 KGHSH and CDR2 LQKENI. V shed 3 bases and J 4 bases; nucleotides not matched to a gene: 1.

The chain joins TRBV5-1 to TRBJ2-3; TRBD1 might be the D (6 bases). This CDR3 contains 16 residues. The germline CDR1 and CDR2 sequences are SGHRS and YFSETQ. The V gene lost 1 base and the J gene lost 0 bases, with 12 bases spanning the gap. The DNA of the CDR3 is TGCGCCAGCAGCTTGCCGTGGGGGCCCAGCACAGATACGCAGTATTTT. This sequence encodes CASSLPWGPSTDTQYF. The variable domain in full, completed from reference TRBV5-1 and TRBJ2-3, reads KAGVTQTPRYLIKTRGQQVTLSCSPISGHRSVSWYQQTPGQGLQFLFEYFSETQRNKGNFPGRFSGRQFSNSRSEMNVSTLELGDSALYLCASSLPWGPSTDTQYFGPGTRLTVL.

The chain recombines TRBV19 with TRBJ2-5; D might be TRBD1 (5 bases). Germline assignment: CDR1 LNHDA and CDR2 SQIVND (reference sequence). This CDR3 comprises 16 residues. Trimming cost V 11 bases and J 2 bases, with 24 bases left between them. CDR3 nucleotide sequence: TGTGCCTTGCCCCCAGGGCAGAGAACAAAACAAGAGACCCAGTACTTC. It translates to CALPPGQRTKQETQYF.

The V gene is TRBV30, the J gene TRBJ2-5; 9 bases are shared with TRBD2. This CDR3 has 14 residues. Germline CDR1 reads GTSNPN; CDR2 reads SVGIG (reference sequence). V lost 3 bases, J lost 5 bases, and 7 bases stayed unmatched. The CDR3 DNA reads TGTGCCTGGAGAGGTCTAGCGGGGATGGAGACCCAGTACTTC. Protein: CAWRGLAGMETQYF.

The chain joins TRBV7-6 to TRBJ1-3, with a tentative D call TRBD1 (5 bases). CDR3 size: 17 residues. The germline V gene has CDR1 SGHVS and CDR2 FNYEAQ. Trimming pared 5 bases from V and 8 bases from J, leaving 25 bases between. This CDR3 is CASSPRTQARLKDTIYF. CDR3 DNA sequence: TGTGCCAGCAGCCCCCGGACACAGGCCCGGTTGAAAGACACCATATATTTT.

This clone was observed once. The chain links TRBV18 to TRBJ1-1, with TRBD1 matching over 10 bases. The V and J ends lost 5 bases and 5 bases, in that order; junction bases with no gene match: 14. The length of the CDR3 is 17 residues. Looked up from germline, CDR1 is KGHSH and CDR2 is LQKENI. For the CDR3, the DNA is TGTGCCAGCTCATCAAAAGGACAGGGGGTGACGGGGACTGAAGCTTTCTTT. Its protein product is CASSSKGQGVTGTEAFF.

The chain couples TRBV6-5 to TRBJ2-7; the D is unclear. This CDR3 comprises 14 residues. Trimming cost V 0 bases and J 6 bases, with 12 bases left between them. Germline CDR1 and CDR2: MNHEY and SVGAGI. In nucleotides, the CDR3 is TGTGCCAGCAGTTACTCGGTCGTCGGGTCCGAGCAGTACTTC. Encoded protein: CASSYSVVGSEQYF.

The gene calls are TRBV18 and TRBJ1-6; D gene unclear. The length of the CDR3 is 13 residues. Looked up from germline, CDR1 is KGHSH and CDR2 is LQKENI. Trimming took off 3 bases at V and 5 bases at J, with 5 bases between the two ends. The CDR3 loop is CASSPLDNSPLHF. CDR3 bases: TGTGCCAGCTCACCTCTTGATAATTCACCCCTCCACTTT. The full variable domain, in which reference TRBV18 and TRBJ1-6 provide the parts outside the CDR3, is NAGVMQNPRHLVRRRGQEARLRCSPMKGHSHVYWYRQLPEEGLKFMVYLQKENIIDESGMPKERFSAEFPKEGPSILRIQQVVRGDSAAYFCASSPLDNSPLHFGNGTRLTVT.

Worth noting for this clone: Other DNA sequences in this specimen translate into the identical CDR3. The chain joins TRBV11-2 to TRBJ1-1, with unresolved D. Trimming pared 3 bases from V and 1 base from J, leaving 6 bases between. Germline CDR1 reads SGHAT; CDR2 reads FQNNGV. This CDR3 region has 13 residues. The CDR3 DNA sequence: TGTGCCAGCAGCTTTTCCGAGAACACTGAAGCTTTCTTT. The encoded protein is CASSFSENTEAFF.

The chain carries TRBV30 and TRBJ1-5; D uncertain. The V end was cut by 0 bases, the J end by 3 bases, with 9 bases between. Germline V gives CDR1 GTSNPN, CDR2 SVGIG (reference sequence). The CDR3 contains 14 residues. The chain's CDR3 is CAWSVGLNNQPQHF. Written as DNA, the CDR3 is TGTGCCTGGAGTGTAGGACTGAACAATCAGCCCCAGCATTTT.